The 10 T cell receptor beta chains reported below all come from one sample, sequenced in a study of early T cells in non-severe SARS-CoV-2 infection. TCRdb reanalysed the 5' RACE reads using MiXCR and keeps one entry per CDR3 protein. The sample records over 55,000 distinct CDR3 sequences, around 9.9% being singletons. Specimen: whole blood. These receptors came from an adult who was a healthcare worker with PCR-confirmed SARS-CoV-2 infection or an uninfected control (not recorded which).

This clonotype was seen many times. The chain carries TRBV11-3 and TRBJ2-2; no reliable D call. V lost 1 base to trimming and J lost 2 bases, with 5 bases between them. This CDR3 contains 14 residues. Germline values: CDR1 SGHNT, CDR2 YENEEA. CDR3 DNA: TGTGCCAGCAGCTTAGGAGGAAACACCGGGGAGCTGTTTTTT. Amino acid sequence: CASSLGGNTGELFF.

This clonotype was observed a handful of times. The chain recombines TRBV3-1 with TRBJ2-1, with TRBD2 as a possible D gene (5 bases). Germline assignment: CDR1 LGHDT and CDR2 YNNKEL (reference sequence). The CDR3 covers 15 residues. The V end lost 3 bases, the J end lost 4 bases, and 13 bases lay between the germline ends. The CDR3 region is CASSQTTRDYNEQFF. DNA of the CDR3: TGTGCCAGCAGCCAGACTACGCGAGATTACAATGAGCAGTTCTTC.

The chain combines TRBV5-1 with TRBJ1-1; no clear D gene. Germline V gives CDR1 SGHRS, CDR2 YFSETQ. V was cut by 5 bases and J by 4 bases, with 15 bases left in between. CDR3 length: 14 residues. CDR3 nucleotides: TGCGCCAGCAGACAAGAGCCCGAAGGCACTGAAGCTTTCTTT. Translated: CASRQEPEGTEAFF.

The gene calls are TRBV5-6 and TRBJ2-3; TRBD2 matches at 9 bases. This CDR3 is built from 15 residues. CDR1 and CDR2 (germline): SGHDT, YYEEEE. With V trimmed by 4 bases and J by 4 bases, 7 bases remained unmatched. The CDR3 DNA follows: TGTGCCAGCAGCGGGGCCGGGACTAGCCCAGATACGCAGTATTTT. It codes for CASSGAGTSPDTQYF.

A few counts support this clonotype. V usage is TRBV28 and J usage is TRBJ1-3; D is perhaps TRBD1 (5 bases). Germline lookup yields CDR1 MDHEN and CDR2 SYDVKM. The CDR3 runs 15 residues. V lost 3 bases, J lost 3 bases, and 12 bases lay in between. Written as DNA, the CDR3 is TGTGCCAGCAGTTTTCTAGGCCAGGGTGGAAACACCATATATTTT. This gives the protein CASSFLGQGGNTIYF.

This rearrangement joins TRBV12-3 or TRBV12-4 to TRBJ2-1; weak D call: TRBD1 (6 bases). Trimming stripped 7 bases from V and 2 bases from J, with 18 bases between. CDR3 size: 16 residues. DNA of the CDR3: TGTGCCAGCACCCCCCCGACAGGAACCACCTACAATGAGCAGTTCTTC. Translating gives CASTPPTGTTYNEQFF.

This clonotype was seen just once. The chain employs TRBV12-3 or TRBV12-4 and TRBJ1-4; the D is unclear. This CDR3 has 15 amino acids. Deletions cut 3 bases from V and 3 bases from J, with 11 bases between. The CDR3 loop reads CASSFGGNSNEKLFF. CDR3 sequence (DNA): TGTGCCAGCAGTTTCGGAGGCAACTCTAATGAAAAACTGTTTTTT.

This clonotype occurred a few times. The chain employs TRBV7-3 and TRBJ2-1; 10 bases fit TRBD2. Germline V gives CDR1 SGHTA, CDR2 FQGTGA. V was pared by 5 bases and J by 8 bases, with 9 bases of the junction left unmatched. CDR3 length: 15 amino acids. DNA for the CDR3: TGTGCCAGCAGCGTTAGCGGGGGGCCTAGGGATGAGCAGTTCTTC. Protein sequence: CASSVSGGPRDEQFF.

In its sample, this clonotype was seen a few times. This chain connects TRBV2 to TRBJ2-3; TRBD2 agrees at 13 bases. This CDR3 region has 15 residues. V shed 6 bases, J shed 2 bases, and the junction held 2 bases outside the gene matches. Germline V gene lookup returns CDR1 SNHLY and CDR2 FYNNEI. CDR3 in amino acids: CASRLAGGPTDTQYF. Here the CDR3 DNA reads TGTGCCAGCAGACTAGCGGGGGGGCCCACAGATACGCAGTATTTT.

This clonotype has more than one count but fewer than ten. The rearrangement links TRBV7-2 to TRBJ2-1, with a weak D call TRBD2 (6 bases). With 5 bases removed from V and 3 bases from J, the gap between germline ends came to 20 bases. The germline CDR1 and CDR2 sequences are SGHTA and FQGNSA. CDR3 length: 17 residues. The CDR3 DNA reads TGTGCCAGCAGCCCCGAGGAGAGGAGCGGGTACTACAATGAGCAGTTCTTC. Translated: CASSPEERSGYYNEQFF. Full variable domain (rest looked up from reference TRBV7-2 and TRBJ2-1): GAGVSQSPSNKVTEKGKDVELRCDPISGHTALYWYRQSLGQGLEFLIYFQGNSAPDKSGLPSDRFSAERTGGSVSTLTIQRTQQEDSAVYLCASSPEERSGYYNEQFFGPGTRLTVL.